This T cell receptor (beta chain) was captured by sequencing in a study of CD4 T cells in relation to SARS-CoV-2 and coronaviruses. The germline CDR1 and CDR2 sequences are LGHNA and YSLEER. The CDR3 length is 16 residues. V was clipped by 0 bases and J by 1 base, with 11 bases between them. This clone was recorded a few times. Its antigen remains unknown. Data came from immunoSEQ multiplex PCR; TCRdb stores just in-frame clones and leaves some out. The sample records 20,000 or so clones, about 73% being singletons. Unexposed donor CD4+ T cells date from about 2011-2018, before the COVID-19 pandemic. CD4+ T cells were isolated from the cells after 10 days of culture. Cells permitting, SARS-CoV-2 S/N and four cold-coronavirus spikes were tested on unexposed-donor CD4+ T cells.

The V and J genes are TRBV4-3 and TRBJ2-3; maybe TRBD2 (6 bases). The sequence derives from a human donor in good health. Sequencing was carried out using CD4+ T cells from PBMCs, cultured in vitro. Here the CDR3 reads CASSQEVAGRTDTQYF. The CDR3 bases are TGCGCCAGCAGCCAAGAGGTTGCGGGGCGCACAGATACGCAGTATTTT.